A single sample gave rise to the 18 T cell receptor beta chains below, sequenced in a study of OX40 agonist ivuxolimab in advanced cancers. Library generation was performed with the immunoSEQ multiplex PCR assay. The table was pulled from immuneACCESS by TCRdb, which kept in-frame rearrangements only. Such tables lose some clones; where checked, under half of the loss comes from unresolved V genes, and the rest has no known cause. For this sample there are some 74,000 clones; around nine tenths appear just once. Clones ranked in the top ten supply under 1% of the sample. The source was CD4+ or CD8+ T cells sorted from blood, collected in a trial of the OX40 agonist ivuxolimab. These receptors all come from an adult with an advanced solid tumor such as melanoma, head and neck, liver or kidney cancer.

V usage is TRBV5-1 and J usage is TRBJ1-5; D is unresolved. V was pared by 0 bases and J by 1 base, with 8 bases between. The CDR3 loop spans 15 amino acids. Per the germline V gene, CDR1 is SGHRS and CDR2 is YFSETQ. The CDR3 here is CASSLEPQSNQPQHF. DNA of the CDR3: TGCGCCAGCAGCTTGGAACCACAGAGCAATCAGCCCCAGCATTTT.

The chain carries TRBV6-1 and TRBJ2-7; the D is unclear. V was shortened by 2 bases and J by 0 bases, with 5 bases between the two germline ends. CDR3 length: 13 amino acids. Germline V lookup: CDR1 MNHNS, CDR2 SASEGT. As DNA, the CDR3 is TGTGCCAGCAGTGAATCAGTCTCCTACGAGCAGTACTTC. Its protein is CASSESVSYEQYF.

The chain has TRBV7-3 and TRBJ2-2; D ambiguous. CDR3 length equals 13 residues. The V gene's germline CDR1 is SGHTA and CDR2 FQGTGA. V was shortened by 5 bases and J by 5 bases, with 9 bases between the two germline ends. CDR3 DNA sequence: TGTGCCAGCAGCCCCATCTTGACCGGGGAGCTGTTTTTT. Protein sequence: CASSPILTGELFF.

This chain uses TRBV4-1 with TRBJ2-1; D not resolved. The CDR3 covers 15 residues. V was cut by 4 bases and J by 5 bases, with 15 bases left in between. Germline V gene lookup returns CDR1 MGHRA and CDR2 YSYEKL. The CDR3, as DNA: TGCGCCAGCAGCCTAGGACGGCTCCAGGACAATGAGCAGTTCTTC. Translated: CASSLGRLQDNEQFF.

CDR3 coding DNA: TGTGCCAGCAGTTTAAAAGGACTCCGAGGGAGCAATCAGCCCCAGCATTTT. Amino acid sequence: CASSLKGLRGSNQPQHF. The rearrangement joins TRBV28 to TRBJ1-5, with D unclear. The germline V gene has CDR1 MDHEN and CDR2 SYDVKM. Trimming took 2 bases from V and 1 from J, leaving 15 bases between them. This CDR3 region has 17 residues.

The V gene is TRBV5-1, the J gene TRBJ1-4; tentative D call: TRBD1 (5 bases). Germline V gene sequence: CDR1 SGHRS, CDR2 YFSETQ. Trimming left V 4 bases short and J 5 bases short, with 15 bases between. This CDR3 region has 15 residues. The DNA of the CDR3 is TGCGCCAGCAGCGCTTCCGGGACGGAGAATGAAAAACTGTTTTTT. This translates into CASSASGTENEKLFF.

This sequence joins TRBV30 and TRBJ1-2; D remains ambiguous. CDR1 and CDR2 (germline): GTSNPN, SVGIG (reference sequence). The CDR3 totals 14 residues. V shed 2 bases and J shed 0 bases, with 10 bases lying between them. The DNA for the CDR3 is TGTGCCTGGAGTAGTTCAGGCACTAACTATGGCTACACCTTC. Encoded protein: CAWSSSGTNYGYTF.

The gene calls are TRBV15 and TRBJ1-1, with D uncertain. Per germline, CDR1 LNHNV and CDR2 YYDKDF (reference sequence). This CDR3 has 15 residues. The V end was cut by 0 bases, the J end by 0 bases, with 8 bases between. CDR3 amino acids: CATSRDNTMNTEAFF. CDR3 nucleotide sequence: TGTGCCACCAGCAGAGACAACACTATGAACACTGAAGCTTTCTTT.

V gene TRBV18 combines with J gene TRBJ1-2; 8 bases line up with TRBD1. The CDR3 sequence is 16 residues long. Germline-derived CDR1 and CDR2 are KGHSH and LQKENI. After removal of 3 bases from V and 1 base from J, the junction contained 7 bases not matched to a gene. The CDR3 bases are TGTGCCAGCTCACCTAACCACAGGGGGGTTAACTATGGCTACACCTTC. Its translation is CASSPNHRGVNYGYTF.

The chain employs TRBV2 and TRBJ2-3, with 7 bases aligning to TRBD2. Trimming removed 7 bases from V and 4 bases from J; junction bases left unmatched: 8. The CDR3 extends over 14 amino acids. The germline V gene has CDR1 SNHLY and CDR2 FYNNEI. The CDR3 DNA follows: TGTGCCAGCAACGAGCGGGGAAGCGCAGATACGCAGTATTTT. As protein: CASNERGSADTQYF.

The CDR3 DNA is TGTGCCAGCAGTTTATTAGCGGGAGATCACGCTGAGCAGTTCTTC. Translation gives CASSLLAGDHAEQFF. The V and J genes are TRBV28 and TRBJ2-1; TRBD2 matches at 9 bases. V was pared by 1 base and J by 9 bases, with 7 bases of the junction left unmatched. CDR3 length: 15 residues. Looked up from germline, CDR1 is MDHEN and CDR2 is SYDVKM. Looking up the rest from reference TRBV28 and TRBJ2-1 gives the full variable domain: DVKVTQSSRYLVKRTGEKVFLECVQDMDHENMFWYRQDPGLGLRLIYFSYDVKMKEKGDIPEGYSVSREKKERFSLILESASTNQTSMYLCASSLLAGDHAEQFFGPGTRLTVL.

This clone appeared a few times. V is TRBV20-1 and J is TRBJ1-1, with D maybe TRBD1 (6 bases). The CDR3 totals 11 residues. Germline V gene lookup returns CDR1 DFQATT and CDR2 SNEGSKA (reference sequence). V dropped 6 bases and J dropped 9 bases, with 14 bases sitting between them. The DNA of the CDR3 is TGCAGTGCGCGTACAGGGCCTCAAGCTTTCTTT. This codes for CSARTGPQAFF.

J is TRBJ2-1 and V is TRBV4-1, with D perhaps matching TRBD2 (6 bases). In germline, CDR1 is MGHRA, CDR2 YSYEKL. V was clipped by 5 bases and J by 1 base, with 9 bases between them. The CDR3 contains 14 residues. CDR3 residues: CASSGTQSYNEQFF. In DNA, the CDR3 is TGCGCCAGCAGCGGGACTCAATCCTACAATGAGCAGTTCTTC.

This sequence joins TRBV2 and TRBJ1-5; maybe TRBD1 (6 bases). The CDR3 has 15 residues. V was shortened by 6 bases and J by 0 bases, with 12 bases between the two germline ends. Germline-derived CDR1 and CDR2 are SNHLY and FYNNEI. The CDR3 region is CASRGQTFSNQPQHF. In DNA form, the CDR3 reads TGTGCCAGCAGAGGACAGACCTTTAGCAATCAGCCCCAGCATTTT.

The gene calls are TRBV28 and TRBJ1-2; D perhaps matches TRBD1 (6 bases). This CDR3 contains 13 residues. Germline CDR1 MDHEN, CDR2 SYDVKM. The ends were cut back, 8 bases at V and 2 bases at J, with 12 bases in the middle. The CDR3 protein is CASERGGNYGYTF. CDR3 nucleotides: TGTGCCAGCGAAAGAGGGGGAAACTATGGCTACACCTTC.

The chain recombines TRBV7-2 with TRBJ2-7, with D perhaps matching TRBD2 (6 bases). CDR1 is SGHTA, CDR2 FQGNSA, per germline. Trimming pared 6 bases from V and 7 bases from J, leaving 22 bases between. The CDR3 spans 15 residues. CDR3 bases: TGTGCCAGCAGTTTGATAGCGGCCGTGGGAAGAGAGCAGTACTTC. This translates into CASSLIAAVGREQYF.

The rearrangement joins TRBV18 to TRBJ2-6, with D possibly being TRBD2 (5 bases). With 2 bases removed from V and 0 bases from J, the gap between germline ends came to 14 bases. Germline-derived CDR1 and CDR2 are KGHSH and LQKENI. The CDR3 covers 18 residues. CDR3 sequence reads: CASSPRTGGGSGANVLTF. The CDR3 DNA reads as TGTGCCAGCTCACCAAGGACTGGAGGTGGCTCTGGGGCCAACGTCCTGACTTTC. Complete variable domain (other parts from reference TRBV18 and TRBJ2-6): NAGVMQNPRHLVRRRGQEARLRCSPMKGHSHVYWYRQLPEEGLKFMVYLQKENIIDESGMPKERFSAEFPKEGPSILRIQQVVRGDSAAYFCASSPRTGGGSGANVLTFGAGSRLTVL.

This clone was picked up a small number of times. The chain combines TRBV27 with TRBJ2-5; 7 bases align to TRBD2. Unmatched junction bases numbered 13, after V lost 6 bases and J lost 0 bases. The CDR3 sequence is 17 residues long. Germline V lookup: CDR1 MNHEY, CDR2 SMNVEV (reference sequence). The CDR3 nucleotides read TGTGCCAGCAGACTAATGGCTAGCGGACCGTACCAAGAGACCCAGTACTTC. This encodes CASRLMASGPYQETQYF.